This TCR beta chain was sequenced in a study of blood T cells in healthy people across ages. Study outcomes and limitations: Relative to aged donors, long-lived donors carried more naive CD4+ cells and displayed higher diversity. Unsorted PBMCs prevented conclusive naive versus antigen-experienced comparison.

A remark on this clonotype: Its target is not known.

The CDR3 sequence is 13 residues long. Germline values: CDR1 DFQATT, CDR2 SNEGSKA (reference sequence). Between the trimmed V and J ends, which lost 2 bases and 8 bases, there was a span of 13 bases. PCR was performed a second time for about 6 to 11 cycles using a sample-barcoded 5' primer and a J-beta primer mix. The authors tagged each cDNA molecule using a template-switch adaptor with 12 random nucleotides. All samples gave at least 3 million CDR3-containing paired-end reads. MiXCR, applied by TCRdb to the 5' RACE reads, yields one record per CDR3 protein. The data contain about 1.7 million distinct CDR3 sequences, approximately 28% of them seen just once; the ten biggest clones take up 7.7%.

The sequence was obtained from a woman younger than 45 in good health. The chain couples TRBV20-1 to TRBJ2-1, with D possibly matching TRBD1 (5 bases). The sequenced material came from blood. The CDR3 DNA sequence: TGCAGTGCTAGATTGTGTAGCAGGGATGAGCAGTTCTTC. Translation: CSARLCSRDEQFF.